This T cell receptor (beta chain) was captured in a study of cytomegalovirus exposure and HLA in healthy donors. The CDR3 covers 13 residues. Trimming stripped 4 bases from V and 7 bases from J, with 16 bases between. CDR1 and CDR2 (germline): SQVTM, ANQGSEA. Donors were ostensibly healthy at sampling, although undocumented immune exposures were probable. Both 60 Vbeta primers and 13 Jbeta primers went into the PCR. TCRdb's table, derived via immunoSEQ multiplex PCR, lists solely in-frame clones and lacks some. Here the sample spans about 110,000 clones, 65% to 75% being singletons. This sequence was found in a man aged 30 to 45 in good health and CMV-seropositive. Sequenced input: PBMCs. This chain joins TRBV29-1 and TRBJ1-2; tentatively, D is TRBD1 (6 bases). CDR3 sequence (DNA): TGCAGCGTTGGGGGAGGGGGGTATGGTGGCTACACCTTC. It yields the protein CSVGGGGYGGYTF.